This T cell receptor (beta chain) was sequenced for a study of T cells in Graves' hyperthyroidism and ophthalmopathy. The table lists this clonotype with many counts. Amplified regions were TCR beta CDR3 sequences from RNA transcripts. TCR CDR3 underwent first-round RT-PCR with the HTBI primer set. MiXCR, applied by TCRdb to the multiplex PCR reads, yields one record per CDR3 protein. The data show 500,000 to 750,000 distinct CDR3 sequences, with 46% seen just once and around 7.7% held by the top ten. The source material was peripheral blood or thyroid tissue (not recorded which). The receptor comes from a woman between 18 and 30 years old with Graves' hyperthyroidism.

CDR3 sequence: CASNRVTFETQYF. The DNA for the CDR3 is TGTGCCAGCAATCGGGTTACCTTCGAGACCCAGTACTTC. The chain carries TRBV2 and TRBJ2-5; D is unresolved. The CDR3 spans 13 residues. V dropped 7 bases and J dropped 5 bases, with 14 bases sitting between them. Germline lookup yields CDR1 SNHLY and CDR2 FYNNEI.